This TCR beta chain came from a study of technical replicates of blood from a handful of donors. TCRdb's table, derived via immunoSEQ multiplex PCR, lists solely in-frame clones and lacks some. The sample carries approximately 94,000 clones, 90% to 97% recorded once. The CDR3 length is 17 residues. The trim removed 5 bases at V and 3 bases at J, leaving 11 bases unmatched. The V gene's germline CDR1 is SEHNR and CDR2 FQNEAQ (reference sequence). The TCR sequence derives from a human donor in good health. The sequencing input was T cells isolated from PBMCs. The genes are TRBV7-9 and TRBJ2-3; 10 nucleotides agree with TRBD1. The CDR3 region is CASSLLEWDRGTDTQYF. As DNA, the CDR3 is TGTGCCAGCAGCCTACTTGAATGGGACAGGGGTACAGATACGCAGTATTTT.